A single sample is the source of the 17 T cell receptor beta chains below, sequenced in a study of blood T cell repertoires in COVID-19. TCRdb keeps only in-frame clones here, not all; method: immunoSEQ multiplex PCR. The data contain about 220,000 clones, approximately 86% of them singletons. The material sequenced was peripheral blood. The receptors stem from a man aged 40-55 years with acute or convalescent COVID-19.

The chain combines TRBV11-2 with TRBJ2-7, with a possible D match to TRBD1 (6 bases). V gave up 5 bases and J gave up 2 bases, with 10 bases separating them. The CDR3 has 13 residues. The germline V gene encodes CDR1 SGHAT and CDR2 FQNNGV. Here the CDR3 DNA reads TGTGCCAGCAGCCTGGGGACAACCTACGAGCAGTACTTC. This codes for CASSLGTTYEQYF.

The chain links TRBV11-2 to TRBJ2-7; D might be TRBD2 (5 bases). Trimming took 5 bases from V and 3 from J, leaving 8 bases between them. CDR1 is SGHAT and CDR2 is FQNNGV in the germline V gene. The CDR3 has 12 residues. The CDR3 sequence: CASSGSVYEQYF. CDR3 DNA: TGTGCCAGCAGCGGGAGTGTCTACGAGCAGTACTTC.

The chain is built from TRBV28 and TRBJ2-7; D gene uncertain. The V gene's germline CDR1 is MDHEN and CDR2 SYDVKM. The V end lost 10 bases, the J end lost 12 bases, and 19 bases lay between the germline ends. This CDR3 contains 11 residues. The CDR3 spells CATTSGARLYF. CDR3 bases: TGTGCCACCACCTCTGGAGCCCGCTTGTACTTC.

V and J are TRBV5-1 and TRBJ2-1; 8 bases map to TRBD2. Trimming at V came to 2 bases and at J to 8 bases, leaving 12 bases not matched to a gene. The CDR3 sequence is 16 residues long. Per germline, CDR1 SGHRS and CDR2 YFSETQ. The CDR3 reads CASSFSGGGSWDEQFF. The DNA for the CDR3 is TGCGCCAGCAGCTTTTCGGGCGGGGGGTCTTGGGATGAGCAGTTCTTC.

The chain joins TRBV2 to TRBJ2-2, with D possibly matching TRBD1 (7 bases). CDR3 length equals 15 residues. The germline V gene encodes CDR1 SNHLY and CDR2 FYNNEI. With 5 bases removed from V and 4 bases from J, the gap between germline ends came to 14 bases. The CDR3 here is CASSRRGVGTGELFF. For the CDR3, the DNA is TGTGCCAGCAGTCGCAGGGGGGTGGGCACCGGGGAGCTGTTTTTT.

V usage is TRBV4-1 and J usage is TRBJ2-7; weak D call: TRBD2 (5 bases). V was clipped by 4 bases and J by 2 bases, with 12 bases between them. The CDR3 length is 14 residues. Germline-derived CDR1 and CDR2 are MGHRA and YSYEKL. This CDR3 reads CASSPTHGAYEQYF. CDR3 sequence (DNA): TGCGCCAGCAGCCCCACGCACGGGGCCTACGAGCAGTACTTC.

Note on this clone: Other nucleotide sequences in the sample specify the same CDR3. The chain employs TRBV5-1 and TRBJ2-7; the D gene is possibly TRBD2 (5 bases). In germline, CDR1 is SGHRS, CDR2 YFSETQ. The CDR3 is 12 amino acids. V was shortened by 7 bases and J by 3 bases, with 11 bases between the two germline ends. CDR3 coding DNA: TGCGCCAGCTCCCCCGGGGACTACGAGCAGTACTTC. Protein: CASSPGDYEQYF.

This chain uses TRBV18 with TRBJ1-1; 7 nucleotides agree with TRBD1. Germline-derived CDR1 and CDR2 are KGHSH and LQKENI. Unmatched junction bases numbered 9, after V lost 4 bases and J lost 4 bases. This CDR3 is 15 amino acids long. CDR3 DNA: TGTGCCAGCTCACTAACCCAGGACAGGACCACTGAAGCTTTCTTT. Its protein product is CASSLTQDRTTEAFF.

The genes are TRBV5-5 and TRBJ2-5; TRBD1 matches at 9 bases. Looked up from germline, CDR1 is SGHKS and CDR2 is YYEKEE (reference sequence). Trimming removed 4 bases from V and 5 bases from J; junction bases left unmatched: 6. The CDR3 has 14 amino acids. The CDR3 bases are TGTGCCAGCAGCCGGACAGGGGAGGGGGAGACCCAGTACTTC. This codes for CASSRTGEGETQYF. The whole variable domain, remainder taken from reference TRBV5-5 and TRBJ2-5, is DAGVTQSPTHLIKTRGQQVTLRCSPISGHKSVSWYQQVLGQGPQFIFQYYEKEERGRGNFPDRFSARQFPNYSSELNVNALLLGDSALYLCASSRTGEGETQYFGPGTRLLVL.

The chain carries TRBV27 and TRBJ2-1, with 10 bases aligning to TRBD2. The CDR3 runs to 16 residues. Per the germline V gene, CDR1 is MNHEY and CDR2 is SMNVEV (reference sequence). Germline trimming cut 0 bases from V and 6 bases from J; bases unmatched to any gene: 5. CDR3 DNA sequence: TGTGCCAGCAGTTTATCGGCTAGCGGGAGACTCAATGAGCAGTTCTTC. Residues: CASSLSASGRLNEQFF.

V is TRBV7-3 and J is TRBJ2-7; D perhaps matches TRBD2 (5 bases). Trimming cost V 3 bases and J 7 bases, with 13 bases left between them. Germline lookup yields CDR1 SGHTA and CDR2 FQGTGA. CDR3 length equals 13 residues. The CDR3 nucleotides are TGTGCCAGCAGCTTGGAGCGGTCGGGAGAGCAGTACTTC. Translating gives CASSLERSGEQYF. The complete variable domain, with remaining parts taken from reference TRBV7-3 and TRBJ2-7, reads GAGVSQTPSNKVTEKGKYVELRCDPISGHTALYWYRQSLGQGPEFLIYFQGTGAADDSGLPNDRFFAVRPEGSVSTLKIQRTERGDSAVYLCASSLERSGEQYFGPGTRLTVT.

This CDR3 reads CASAPSDGSSYNSPLHF. The DNA of the CDR3 is TGTGCCAGTGCGCCCTCAGACGGGAGCTCCTATAATTCACCCCTCCACTTT. This rearrangement joins TRBV19 to TRBJ1-6, with no clear D. V was pared by 8 bases and J by 0 bases, with 17 bases between. Germline CDR1 LNHDA, CDR2 SQIVND (reference sequence). The CDR3 runs 17 residues.

The gene calls are TRBV6-5 and TRBJ1-1; D is uncertain. This CDR3 region has 13 residues. Between the trimmed V and J ends, which lost 0 bases and 11 bases, there was a span of 13 bases. The germline gives CDR1 MNHEY, CDR2 SVGAGI. The CDR3: CASSYSPNAGAFF. CDR3 in DNA: TGTGCCAGCAGTTACTCCCCGAACGCCGGGGCTTTCTTT.

This clone came up a few times. This sequence joins TRBV9 and TRBJ2-3, with 7 positions matching TRBD2. Looked up from germline, CDR1 is SGDLS and CDR2 is YYNGEE. CDR3 size: 15 residues. Trimming removed 0 bases from V and 6 bases from J; junction bases left unmatched: 7. The CDR3 nucleotides are TGTGCCAGCAGCGTAGGGGACTACCTCCCTGATACGCAGTATTTT. It is translated as CASSVGDYLPDTQYF.

This clone was observed a single time. This chain links TRBV5-1 with TRBJ1-2; D uncertain. This CDR3 spans 16 amino acids. The V gene's germline CDR1 is SGHRS and CDR2 YFSETQ. The V end was cut by 3 bases, the J end by 8 bases, with 23 bases between. The DNA of the CDR3 is TGCGCCAGCAGCTCGGCAATGTCTACCTCAGGCGGGGGCTACACCTTC. Residues: CASSSAMSTSGGGYTF.

J is TRBJ2-2 and V is TRBV19, with a weak D call TRBD2 (6 bases). In germline, CDR1 is LNHDA, CDR2 SQIVND (reference sequence). Deletions cut 10 bases from V and 4 bases from J, with 16 bases between. The CDR3 consists of 14 residues. The CDR3 reads CAISAGPGTGELFF. The CDR3 DNA sequence: TGTGCCATCTCCGCGGGACCCGGCACCGGGGAGCTGTTTTTT.

The CDR3, as DNA: TGTGCCAGCAGCCTGAGACTAGCGGGGCGACGGAATGAGCAGTTCTTC. Translation: CASSLRLAGRRNEQFF. J is TRBJ2-1 and V is TRBV11-2, with 11 bases fitting TRBD2. The V gene end was trimmed by 5 bases and the J gene end by 7 bases; junction bases not matched to a gene: 10. Per germline, CDR1 SGHAT and CDR2 FQNNGV. The length of the CDR3 is 16 residues. Supplemented by reference TRBV11-2 and TRBJ2-1, the full variable domain reads EAGVAQSPRYKIIEKRQSVAFWCNPISGHATLYWYQQILGQGPKLLIQFQNNGVVDDSQLPKDRFSAERLKGVDSTLKIQPAKLEDSAVYLCASSLRLAGRRNEQFFGPGTRLTVL.